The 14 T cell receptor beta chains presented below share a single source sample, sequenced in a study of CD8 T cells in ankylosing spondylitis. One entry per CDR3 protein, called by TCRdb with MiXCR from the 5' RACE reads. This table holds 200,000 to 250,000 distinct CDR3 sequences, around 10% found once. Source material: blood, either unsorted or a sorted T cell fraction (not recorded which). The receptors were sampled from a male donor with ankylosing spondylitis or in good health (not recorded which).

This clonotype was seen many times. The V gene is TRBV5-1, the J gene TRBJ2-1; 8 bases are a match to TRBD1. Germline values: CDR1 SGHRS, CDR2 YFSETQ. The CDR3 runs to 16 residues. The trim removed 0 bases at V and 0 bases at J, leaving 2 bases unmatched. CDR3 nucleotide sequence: TGCGCCAGCAGCTTGGGACAGGGGAGCTCCTACAATGAGCAGTTCTTC. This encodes CASSLGQGSSYNEQFF.

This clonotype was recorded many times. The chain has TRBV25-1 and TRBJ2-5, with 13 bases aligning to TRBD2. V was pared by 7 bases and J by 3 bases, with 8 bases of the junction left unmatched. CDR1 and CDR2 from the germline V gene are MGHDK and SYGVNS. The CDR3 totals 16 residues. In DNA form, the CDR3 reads TGTGCCAGCACCCCGAGGGGGACTAGCGGGAAAGAGACCCAGTACTTC. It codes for CASTPRGTSGKETQYF.

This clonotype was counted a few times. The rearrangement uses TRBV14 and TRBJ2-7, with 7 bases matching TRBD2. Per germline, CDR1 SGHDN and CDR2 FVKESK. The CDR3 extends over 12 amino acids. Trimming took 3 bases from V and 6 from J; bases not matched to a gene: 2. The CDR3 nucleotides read TGTGCCAGCAGCCAGGGGAGGGTCGAGCAGTACTTC. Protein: CASSQGRVEQYF.

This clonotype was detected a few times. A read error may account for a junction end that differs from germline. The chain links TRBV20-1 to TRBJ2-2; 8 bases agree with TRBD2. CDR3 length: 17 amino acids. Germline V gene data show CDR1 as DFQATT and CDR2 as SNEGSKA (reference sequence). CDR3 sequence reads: CCARTILAESNTGELFF. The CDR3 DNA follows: TGCTGTGCTAGAACCATACTAGCGGAATCGAACACCGGGGAGCTGTTTTTT.

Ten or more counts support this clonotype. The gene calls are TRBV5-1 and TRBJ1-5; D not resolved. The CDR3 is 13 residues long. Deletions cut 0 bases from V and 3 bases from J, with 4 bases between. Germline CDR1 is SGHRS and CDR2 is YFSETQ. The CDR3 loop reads CASSLDPNQPQHF. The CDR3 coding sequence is TGCGCCAGCAGCTTGGACCCCAATCAGCCCCAGCATTTT.

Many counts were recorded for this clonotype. CDR3 residues: CATSPSFWKETQYF. The DNA for the CDR3 is TGTGCCACCAGCCCTTCATTTTGGAAAGAGACCCAGTACTTC. The chain has TRBV15 and TRBJ2-5; the D is unclear. The CDR3 has 14 residues. The germline V gene encodes CDR1 LNHNV and CDR2 YYDKDF (reference sequence). Trimming left V 5 bases short and J 3 bases short, with 13 bases between. The complete variable domain, with remaining parts taken from reference TRBV15 and TRBJ2-5, reads DAMVIQNPRYQVTQFGKPVTLSCSQTLNHNVMYWYQQKSSQAPKLLFHYYDKDFNNEADTPDNFQSRRPNTSFCFLDIRSPGLGDTAMYLCATSPSFWKETQYFGPGTRLLVL.

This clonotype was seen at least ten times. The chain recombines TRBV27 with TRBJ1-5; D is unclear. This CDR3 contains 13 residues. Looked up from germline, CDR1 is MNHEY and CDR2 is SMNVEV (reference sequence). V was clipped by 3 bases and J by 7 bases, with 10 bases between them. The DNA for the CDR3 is TGTGCCAGCAGTTTTGGTAGCTGGCAGCCCCAGCATTTT. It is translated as CASSFGSWQPQHF.

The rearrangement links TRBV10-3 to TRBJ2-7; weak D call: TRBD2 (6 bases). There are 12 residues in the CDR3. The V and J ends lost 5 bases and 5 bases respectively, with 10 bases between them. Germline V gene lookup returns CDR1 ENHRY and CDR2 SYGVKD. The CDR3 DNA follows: TGTGCCATCAGTCGGGAGTTTGACGAGCAGTACTTC. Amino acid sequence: CAISREFDEQYF.

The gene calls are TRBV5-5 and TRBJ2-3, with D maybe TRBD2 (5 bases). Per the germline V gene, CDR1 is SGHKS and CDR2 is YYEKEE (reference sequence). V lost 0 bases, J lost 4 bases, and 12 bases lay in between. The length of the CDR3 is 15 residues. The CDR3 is CASSLAPLLADTQYF. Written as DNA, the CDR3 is TGTGCCAGCAGCTTGGCCCCCCTACTAGCAGATACGCAGTATTTT.

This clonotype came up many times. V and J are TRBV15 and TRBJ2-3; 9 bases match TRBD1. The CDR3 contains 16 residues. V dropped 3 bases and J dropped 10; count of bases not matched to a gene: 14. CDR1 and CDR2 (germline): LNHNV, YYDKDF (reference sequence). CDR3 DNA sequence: TGTGCCACCAGCAGGGAGACCGACGACAGGGGGGACGCGCAGTATTTT. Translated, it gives CATSRETDDRGDAQYF.

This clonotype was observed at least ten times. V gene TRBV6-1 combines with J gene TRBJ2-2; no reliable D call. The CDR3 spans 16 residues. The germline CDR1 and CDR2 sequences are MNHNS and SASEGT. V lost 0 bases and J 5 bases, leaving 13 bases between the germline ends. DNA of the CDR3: TGTGCCAGCAGTGAAGCTGCAGACTTAACGACCGGGGAGCTGTTTTTT. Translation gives CASSEAADLTTGELFF.

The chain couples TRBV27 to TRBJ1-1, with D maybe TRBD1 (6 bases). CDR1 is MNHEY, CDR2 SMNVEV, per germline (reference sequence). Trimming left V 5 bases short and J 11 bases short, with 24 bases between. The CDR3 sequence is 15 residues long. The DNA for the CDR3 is TGTGCCAGCAGTCCAACCACCGACGGACAGCCGTGGGCTTTCTTT. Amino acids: CASSPTTDGQPWAFF.

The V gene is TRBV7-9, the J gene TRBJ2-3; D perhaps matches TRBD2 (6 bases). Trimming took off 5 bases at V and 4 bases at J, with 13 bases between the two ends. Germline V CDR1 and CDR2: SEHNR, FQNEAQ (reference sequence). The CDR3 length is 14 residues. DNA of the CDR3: TGTGCCAGCAGCGCGCGGGGTGTCGCAGATACGCAGTATTTT. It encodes CASSARGVADTQYF.

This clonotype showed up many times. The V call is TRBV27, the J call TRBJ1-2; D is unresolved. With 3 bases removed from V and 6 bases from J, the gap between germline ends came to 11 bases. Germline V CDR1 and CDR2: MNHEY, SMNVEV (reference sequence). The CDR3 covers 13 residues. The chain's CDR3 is CASSFPGGDGYTF. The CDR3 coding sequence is TGTGCCAGCAGTTTTCCAGGAGGTGATGGCTACACCTTC.